Sequencing of this T cell receptor beta chain was carried out in a study of beta chain features in type 1 diabetes. General study results and limits: Type 1 diabetes patients showed a moderate but significant shortening of TCRB CDR3s in all four CD4+ subsets.

Reverse transcribing all isolated RNA meant expressed TCRB transcripts were sequenced. Profiling relied on immunoSEQ multiplex PCR, and the TCRdb table lists in-frame clones only, not all of them. The sample lists about 700,000 clones, roughly 12% occurring once. This clone was seen only a few times. No antigen is known for it. The sequence came from a man aged 18 to 35 with type 1 diabetes. Material for sequencing was naive CD4+ T cells from blood.

The DNA of the CDR3 is TGCGCCAGCAGCTGGACCGGGACAACACTGGGGAATGAGCAGTTCTTC. This gives the protein CASSWTGTTLGNEQFF. The V gene is TRBV5-1, the J gene TRBJ2-1, with D maybe TRBD1 (6 bases). The germline V gene encodes CDR1 SGHRS and CDR2 YFSETQ. The CDR3 is made up of 16 amino acids. Deletions cut 3 bases from V and 7 bases from J, with 20 bases between.